This entry lists 22 T cell receptor beta chains sequenced from one sample in a study of blood T cell repertoires in COVID-19. The assay was immunoSEQ multiplex PCR, and TCRdb's table has in-frame clones only and misses some. The table shows about 66,000 clones, with 86% occurring only once. The sample comprised peripheral blood. Receptors were obtained from a man between 45 and 60 years old with active COVID-19.

The chain has TRBV6-6 and TRBJ2-4, with D possibly TRBD2 on 5 matching bases. This CDR3 region has 15 residues. Trimming removed 6 bases at V and 0 bases at J, with 12 bases between. The germline V gene encodes CDR1 MNHNY and CDR2 SVGAGI (reference sequence). The CDR3: CASRKDSIAKNIQYF. CDR3 DNA sequence: TGTGCCAGCAGGAAGGACTCCATAGCCAAAAACATTCAGTACTTC.

The chain uses TRBV5-1 and TRBJ2-7, with D maybe TRBD1 (6 bases). The CDR3 is 14 amino acids. V lost 0 bases and J lost 7, with 14 bases in between. Germline V gene data show CDR1 as SGHRS and CDR2 as YFSETQ. The CDR3 nucleotides are TGCGCCAGCAGCTTGGTAGGGGGAGTGGGAGAGCAGTACGTC. It encodes CASSLVGGVGEQYV.

The rearrangement links TRBV7-2 to TRBJ2-3, with D perhaps TRBD2 (6 bases). From germline, CDR1 is SGHTA and CDR2 FQGNSA. V was pared by 1 base and J by 0 bases, with 8 bases between. The CDR3 has 15 amino acids. The CDR3 region has the DNA TGTGCCAGCAGCTTAGAGGGGACTAGCACAGATACGCAGTATTTT. This translates into CASSLEGTSTDTQYF.

The chain carries TRBV7-9 and TRBJ2-5; 11 nucleotides agree with TRBD2. This CDR3 is 16 amino acids long. From germline, CDR1 is SEHNR and CDR2 FQNEAQ (reference sequence). The trim removed 4 bases at V and 2 bases at J, leaving 6 bases unmatched. As DNA, the CDR3 is TGTGCCAGCAGCTCTGGGCGACTAGCGGGGCAAGAGACCCAGTACTTC. This encodes CASSSGRLAGQETQYF.

The chain recombines TRBV7-8 with TRBJ2-7, with a weak D call TRBD1 (5 bases). V was trimmed by 1 base and J by 4 bases, leaving 17 bases between them. The length of the CDR3 is 16 residues. Germline values: CDR1 SGHVS, CDR2 FQNEAQ. The CDR3 DNA is TGTGCCAGCAGCTTAGGGACCACAGGACGAACTTACGAGCAGTACTTC. Encoded protein: CASSLGTTGRTYEQYF.

This clone was observed once. The chain employs TRBV2 and TRBJ2-1; 7 nucleotides match TRBD2. The V gene end was trimmed by 3 bases and the J gene end by 1 base; junction bases not matched to a gene: 3. The CDR3 runs to 15 residues. CDR1 SNHLY and CDR2 FYNNEI come from the germline V gene. CDR3 region: CASSDLGLSYNEQFF. Here the CDR3 DNA reads TGTGCCAGCAGTGATTTGGGACTATCCTACAATGAGCAGTTCTTC.

This chain connects TRBV28 to TRBJ2-5, with TRBD2 matching over 8 bases. The CDR3 sequence is 14 residues long. With 6 bases clipped from V and 5 bases from J, the junction kept 8 bases outside the gene matches. In germline, CDR1 is MDHEN, CDR2 SYDVKM. CDR3 sequence: CASSPGAGVETQYF. DNA for the CDR3: TGTGCCAGCAGCCCTGGAGCGGGGGTGGAGACCCAGTACTTC. The full variable domain, completed using reference TRBV28 and TRBJ2-5, is DVKVTQSSRYLVKRTGEKVFLECVQDMDHENMFWYRQDPGLGLRLIYFSYDVKMKEKGDIPEGYSVSREKKERFSLILESASTNQTSMYLCASSPGAGVETQYFGPGTRLLVL.

CDR3 coding DNA: TGTGCCAGCAGCAGCGCGGACAGGGGAATACAGCCCCAGCATTTT. Translating it yields CASSSADRGIQPQHF. The rearrangement links TRBV21-1 to TRBJ1-5; the table's D call of TRBD1 was not tested on the DNA. TRBV21-1 is noted as a pseudogene. This CDR3 has 15 amino acids.

The gene calls are TRBV11-2 and TRBJ1-1, with a possible D match to TRBD1 (5 bases). V shed 0 bases and J shed 12 bases, with 23 bases lying between them. This CDR3 comprises 16 residues. Germline values: CDR1 SGHAT, CDR2 FQNNGV. The CDR3 loop reads CASSLDRRRGGRGTFF. In DNA, the CDR3 is TGTGCCAGCAGCTTAGATCGGCGAAGGGGAGGGAGAGGGACTTTCTTT.

A single count supports this clone. This rearrangement joins TRBV3-1 (or the pseudogene TRBV3-2) to TRBJ2-1; D may be TRBD2 (6 bases). Germline CDR1 LGHDT, CDR2 YNNKEL (reference sequence). The CDR3 has 13 amino acids. V gave up 5 bases and J gave up 14 bases, with 19 bases separating them. The CDR3 reads CASSAPGERVEFF. CDR3 coding DNA: TGTGCCAGCAGCGCTCCCGGTGAGCGGGTAGAGTTCTTC.

The chain employs TRBV5-1 and TRBJ2-5, with 11 bases identical to TRBD2. Unmatched junction bases numbered 9, after V lost 4 bases and J lost 7 bases. The CDR3 runs to 15 residues. Per the germline V gene, CDR1 is SGHRS and CDR2 is YFSETQ. CDR3 sequence: CASSPGTSGRRTQYF. The CDR3 DNA sequence: TGCGCCAGCAGCCCAGGGACTAGCGGACGGCGGACCCAGTACTTC. Drawing the rest from reference TRBV5-1 and TRBJ2-5, the complete variable domain is KAGVTQTPRYLIKTRGQQVTLSCSPISGHRSVSWYQQTPGQGLQFLFEYFSETQRNKGNFPGRFSGRQFSNSRSEMNVSTLELGDSALYLCASSPGTSGRRTQYFGPGTRLLVL.

This clone was seen a single time. The V and J genes are TRBV6-2 or TRBV6-3 and TRBJ2-7; maybe TRBD2 (7 bases). The CDR3 totals 14 residues. The V gene lost 4 bases and the J gene lost 6 bases, with 16 bases spanning the gap. Germline CDR1 MNHEY, CDR2 SVGEGT. The CDR3 is CASSWGLGGTEQYF. Written as DNA, the CDR3 is TGTGCCAGCAGTTGGGGGCTGGGGGGGACCGAGCAGTACTTC.

The J gene is TRBJ1-1, the V gene TRBV6-4, with D possibly being TRBD1 (5 bases). This CDR3 has 14 residues. Trimming cost V 4 bases and J 1 base, with 10 bases left between them. Germline lookup yields CDR1 MRHNA and CDR2 SNTAGT. DNA of the CDR3: TGTGCCAGCAGTGCGATCGGGGGGAACACTGAAGCTTTCTTT. Protein sequence: CASSAIGGNTEAFF.

By share, this clone counts as medium-sized. J is TRBJ2-5 and V is TRBV6-5; 8 nucleotides match TRBD2. CDR1 and CDR2 (germline): MNHEY, SVGAGI. The CDR3 has 13 amino acids. V gave up 6 bases and J gave up 3 bases; unmatched junction bases: 3. CDR3 protein: CASRGSGEETQYF. CDR3 coding DNA: TGTGCCAGCAGGGGTAGCGGGGAAGAGACCCAGTACTTC.

The chain carries TRBV6-2 or TRBV6-3 and TRBJ1-5; TRBD1 is a possible D gene (5 bases). From germline, CDR1 is MNHEY and CDR2 SVGEGT. V was trimmed by 3 bases and J by 8 bases, leaving 17 bases between them. The CDR3 covers 15 residues. The CDR3 protein is CASSYGGTTIKPQHF. For the CDR3, the DNA is TGTGCCAGCAGTTATGGGGGGACCACAATCAAGCCCCAGCATTTT.

The chain couples TRBV2 to TRBJ2-4; no clear D. The germline V gene encodes CDR1 SNHLY and CDR2 FYNNEI. This CDR3 contains 14 residues. V lost 1 base and J lost 0, with 4 bases in between. CDR3 nucleotide sequence: TGTGCCAGCAGTGAAGGGCTAGCCAAAAACATTCAGTACTTC. This codes for CASSEGLAKNIQYF.

The rearrangement joins TRBV7-8 to TRBJ2-5; the D gene is possibly TRBD2 (5 bases). CDR3 length: 14 residues. V was trimmed by 2 bases and J by 1 base, leaving 8 bases between them. Germline CDR1 and CDR2: SGHVS and FQNEAQ. CDR3 protein: CASSLKRVQETQYF. For the CDR3, the DNA is TGTGCCAGCAGCTTAAAGAGGGTCCAAGAGACCCAGTACTTC.

The CDR3 DNA sequence: TGTGCCAGCAGCTTAGAAAGGGGTGAGCAGTTCTTC. Its protein product is CASSLERGEQFF. The chain couples TRBV11-3 to TRBJ2-1, with a tentative D call TRBD1 (5 bases). Germline V gives CDR1 SGHNT, CDR2 YENEEA. This CDR3 region has 12 residues. V lost 0 bases and J 9 bases, leaving 6 bases between the germline ends.

This chain connects TRBV3-1 (or the pseudogene TRBV3-2) to TRBJ2-5, with 9 bases identical to TRBD2. CDR1 LGHDT and CDR2 YNNKEL come from the germline V gene (reference sequence). The CDR3 is 17 amino acids. Germline trimming cut 1 base from V and 5 bases from J; bases unmatched to any gene: 11. The DNA for the CDR3 is TGTGCCAGCAGCCAAGTTAATAGCGGGAGATATGGGGAGACCCAGTACTTC. Its translation is CASSQVNSGRYGETQYF.

V gene TRBV4-2 combines with J gene TRBJ2-5, with 9 positions matching TRBD2. The CDR3 is 17 residues long. V was clipped by 1 base and J by 3 bases; unmatched bases: 9. The germline CDR1 and CDR2 sequences are LGHNA and YNFKEQ. The CDR3: CASSQVYGASGEETQYF. CDR3 nucleotides: TGTGCCAGCAGCCAAGTATATGGGGCTAGCGGGGAAGAGACCCAGTACTTC.

The V gene is TRBV18, the J gene TRBJ2-1, with TRBD2 matching 8 bases. The CDR3 is 14 amino acids. V lost 3 bases, J lost 6 bases, and 4 bases stayed unmatched. Germline-derived CDR1 and CDR2 are KGHSH and LQKENI. The chain's CDR3 is CASSPGLGANEQFF. In DNA, the CDR3 is TGTGCCAGCTCACCGGGACTAGGGGCCAATGAGCAGTTCTTC.

The rearrangement links TRBV11-2 to TRBJ2-7; the D gene is possibly TRBD2 (6 bases). In germline, CDR1 is SGHAT, CDR2 FQNNGV. With 6 bases removed from V and 4 bases from J, the gap between germline ends came to 13 bases. This CDR3 is 13 amino acids long. This CDR3 is CASRPSGEYEQYF. CDR3 DNA sequence: TGTGCCAGCAGGCCATCGGGGGAGTACGAGCAGTACTTC.